The 8 T cell receptor beta chains below come from one sample, sequenced in a study of T cells in Graves' hyperthyroidism and ophthalmopathy. RNA transcripts provided the source from which TCR beta CDR3 regions were amplified. The TCR CDR3 first-round RT-PCR relied on the HTBI primer set. Via MiXCR, TCRdb re-called the multiplex PCR reads, giving one row per CDR3 protein. The repertoire holds about 260,000 distinct CDR3 sequences, with over 15% as singletons. Material for sequencing was blood. These receptors all come from a woman between 18 and 30 years old with Graves' ophthalmopathy.

This clonotype was detected ten times or more. The CDR3 reads CAWSARFGRAFF. In DNA, the CDR3 is TGTGCCTGGAGTGCCCGATTCGGTCGAGCTTTCTTT. This chain uses TRBV30 with TRBJ1-1; D not resolved. The length of the CDR3 is 12 residues. Looked up from germline, CDR1 is GTSNPN and CDR2 is SVGIG (reference sequence). V was trimmed by 1 base and J by 10 bases, leaving 13 bases between them. The entire variable domain, with the rest obtained from reference TRBV30 and TRBJ1-1, is as follows: SQTIHQWPATLVQPVGSPLSLECTVEGTSNPNLYWYRQAAGRGLQLLFYSVGIGQISSEVPQNLSASRPQDRQFILSSKKLLLSDSGFYLCAWSARFGRAFFGQGTRLTVV.

This clonotype showed up many times. The V call is TRBV28, the J call TRBJ2-6; 8 bases agree with TRBD1. Looked up from germline, CDR1 is MDHEN and CDR2 is SYDVKM. This CDR3 region has 14 residues. With V trimmed by 5 bases and J by 6 bases, 3 bases remained unmatched. In DNA, the CDR3 is TGTGCCAGCAGTCGGACAGGGATGGCCAACGTCCTGACTTTC. Translated: CASSRTGMANVLTF.

A few counts support this clonotype. The rearrangement links TRBV19 to TRBJ1-3; D unclear. From germline, CDR1 is LNHDA and CDR2 SQIVND (reference sequence). Trimming pared 3 bases from V and 0 bases from J, leaving 12 bases between. The CDR3 spans 16 residues. The CDR3 DNA follows: TGTGCCAGTAGTATGGGATCTTACTCCTCTGGAAACACCATATATTTT. Translated, it gives CASSMGSYSSGNTIYF.

This clonotype has at least ten counts. The chain is built from TRBV4-3 and TRBJ1-2, with a weak D call TRBD1 (6 bases). CDR1 is LGHNA, CDR2 YSLEER, per germline. The CDR3 is 15 amino acids. V lost 0 bases, J lost 7 bases, and 15 bases lay in between. CDR3 DNA: TGCGCCAGCAGCCAAGATAGTCAGGGGCGCGGTGGCTACACCTTC. It codes for CASSQDSQGRGGYTF.

This clonotype was counted ten times or more. J is TRBJ1-1 and V is TRBV12-3 or TRBV12-4, with D possibly matching TRBD1 (6 bases). Trimming removed 5 bases from V and 8 bases from J, with 12 bases in between. CDR3 length equals 12 residues. As DNA, the CDR3 is TGTGCCAGCAGTCCGAGGGGGGGGGAAGCTTTCTTT. Translating it yields CASSPRGGEAFF.

A remark on this clonotype: No conserved phenylalanine or tryptophan ends this CDR3, so it is likely a read error. The V gene is TRBV5-1, the J gene TRBJ1-1; D not certain. Germline values: CDR1 SGHRS, CDR2 YFSETQ. The CDR3 consists of 12 residues. For the CDR3, the DNA is TGTGCCAGCAGACGGATGAACACTGAAGCTTTCTCT. Amino acid sequence: CASRRMNTEAFS.

The chain couples TRBV3-1 to TRBJ2-6; 7 bases are a match to TRBD1. Germline V gene lookup returns CDR1 LGHDT and CDR2 YNNKEL (reference sequence). J gave up 0 bases and V 4 bases, and 6 bases lay outside the gene matches. The CDR3 is 17 amino acids. Here the CDR3 reads CASSPDTGASGANVLTF. The CDR3 coding sequence is TGTGCCAGCAGCCCGGACACAGGGGCCTCTGGGGCCAACGTCCTGACTTTC.

This clonotype was counted at least ten times. The chain combines TRBV5-5 with TRBJ2-2; possibly TRBD1 for D (6 bases). Germline CDR1 SGHKS, CDR2 YYEKEE (reference sequence). This CDR3 spans 15 amino acids. With 4 bases removed from V and 2 bases from J, the gap between germline ends came to 12 bases. The CDR3 loop is CASSIWTVNTGELFF. The CDR3 DNA is TGTGCCAGCAGCATATGGACAGTCAACACCGGGGAGCTGTTTTTT. Using reference TRBV5-5 and TRBJ2-2 for the parts outside the CDR3, the full variable domain is DAGVTQSPTHLIKTRGQQVTLRCSPISGHKSVSWYQQVLGQGPQFIFQYYEKEERGRGNFPDRFSARQFPNYSSELNVNALLLGDSALYLCASSIWTVNTGELFFGEGSRLTVL.